This TCR beta chain was retrieved from a study of graft-versus-host responses after intestinal transplantation. The wider study: Transplants were multivisceral, liver-intestinal, or isolated intestinal. Recipients uniformly received anti-thymocyte globulin induction, followed by tacrolimus and steroids for approximately 3 years.

Study-wide results and limits: GvH clones occurred in recipient marrow; some first appeared in ileum or blood. Early HvG declines after transplant were associated with peak circulating GvH clone levels.

The CDR3 is 17 amino acids. The V gene end was trimmed by 4 bases and the J gene end by 4 bases; junction bases not matched to a gene: 12. Germline assignment: CDR1 LGHNA and CDR2 YSLEER. A word on this clone: Its specificity is not known. The same CDR3 is also encoded by other DNA sequences in this sample.

Sequencing was performed with immunoSEQ multiplex PCR; in TCRdb, only in-frame clones are kept and a portion is missing. The sample lists 130,000 to 150,000 clones, around nine tenths seen once, with 0.19% in the top ten. The rearrangement joins TRBV4-3 to TRBJ2-1; TRBD2 agrees at 8 bases. Sequences were derived from unstimulated CD4+ T cells sorted from spleen or lymph node cells, sampled before intestinal transplant. The receptor's source is a human donor who received an intestinal transplant. CDR3 in amino acids: CASSLQGWSGSYNEQFF. Written as DNA, the CDR3 is TGCGCCAGCAGCCTTCAAGGTTGGAGCGGGAGTTACAATGAGCAGTTCTTC.